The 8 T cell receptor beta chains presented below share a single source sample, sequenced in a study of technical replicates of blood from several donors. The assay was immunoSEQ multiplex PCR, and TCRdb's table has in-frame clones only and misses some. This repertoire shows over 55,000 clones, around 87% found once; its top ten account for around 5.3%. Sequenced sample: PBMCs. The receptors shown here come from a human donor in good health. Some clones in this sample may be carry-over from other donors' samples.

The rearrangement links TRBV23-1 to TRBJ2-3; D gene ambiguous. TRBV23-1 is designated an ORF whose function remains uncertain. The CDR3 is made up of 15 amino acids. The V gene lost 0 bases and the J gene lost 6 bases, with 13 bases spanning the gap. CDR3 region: CASSQSGEPRDTQYF. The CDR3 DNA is TGCGCCAGCAGTCAATCAGGAGAACCGCGGGATACGCAGTATTTT.

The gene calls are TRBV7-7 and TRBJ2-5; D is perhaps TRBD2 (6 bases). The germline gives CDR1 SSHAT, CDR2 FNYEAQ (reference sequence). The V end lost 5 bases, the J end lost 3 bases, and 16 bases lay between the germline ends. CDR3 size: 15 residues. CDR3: CASSPRGGIEETQYF. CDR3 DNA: TGTGCCAGCAGCCCCCGTGGGGGGATAGAAGAGACCCAGTACTTC.

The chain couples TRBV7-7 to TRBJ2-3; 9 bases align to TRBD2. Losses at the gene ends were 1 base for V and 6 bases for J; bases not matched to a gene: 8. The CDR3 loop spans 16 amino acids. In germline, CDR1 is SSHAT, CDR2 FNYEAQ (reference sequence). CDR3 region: CASSLGLAGGRDTQYF. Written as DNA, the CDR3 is TGTGCCAGCAGCTTAGGTTTGGCGGGGGGGCGTGATACGCAGTATTTT. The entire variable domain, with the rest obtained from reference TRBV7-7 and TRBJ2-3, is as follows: GAGVSQSPRYKVTKRGQDVTLRCDPISSHATLYWYQQALGQGPEFLTYFNYEAQPDKSGLPSDRFSAERPEGSISTLTIQRTEQRDSAMYRCASSLGLAGGRDTQYFGPGTRLTVL.

CDR3 in amino acids: CASSNLGAGTGKNEQYF. The CDR3 DNA is TGTGCCAGTAGTAACTTAGGAGCCGGGACAGGCAAAAACGAGCAGTACTTC. This chain joins TRBV19 and TRBJ2-7; 8 nucleotides match TRBD1. This CDR3 has 17 amino acids. Germline V gene lookup returns CDR1 LNHDA and CDR2 SQIVND (reference sequence). V lost 4 bases and J lost 5; bases outside the gene matches: 16.

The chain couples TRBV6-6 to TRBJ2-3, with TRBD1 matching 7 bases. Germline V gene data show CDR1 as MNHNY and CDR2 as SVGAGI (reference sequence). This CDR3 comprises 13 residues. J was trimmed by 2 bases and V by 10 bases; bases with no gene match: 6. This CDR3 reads CATVTGTTDTQYF. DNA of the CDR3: TGTGCCACCGTGACAGGGACCACAGATACGCAGTATTTT.

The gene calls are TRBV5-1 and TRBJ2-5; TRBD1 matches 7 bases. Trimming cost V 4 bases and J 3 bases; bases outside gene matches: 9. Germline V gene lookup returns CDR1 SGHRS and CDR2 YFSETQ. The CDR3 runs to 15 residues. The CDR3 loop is CASSAVSGTEETQYF. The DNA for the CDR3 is TGCGCCAGCAGCGCAGTCTCCGGGACAGAAGAGACCCAGTACTTC.

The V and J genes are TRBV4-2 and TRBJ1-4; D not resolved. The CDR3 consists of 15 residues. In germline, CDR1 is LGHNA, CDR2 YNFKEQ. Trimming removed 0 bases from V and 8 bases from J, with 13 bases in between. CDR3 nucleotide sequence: TGTGCCAGCAGCCAAGAAGGATTAACGAGGGAAAAACTGTTTTTT. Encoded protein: CASSQEGLTREKLFF.

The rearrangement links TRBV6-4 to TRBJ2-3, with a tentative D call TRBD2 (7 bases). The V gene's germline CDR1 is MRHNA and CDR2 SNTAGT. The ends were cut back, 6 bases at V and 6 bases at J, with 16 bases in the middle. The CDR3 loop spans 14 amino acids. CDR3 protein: CASSEGGGYDTQYF. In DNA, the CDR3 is TGTGCCAGCAGCGAAGGGGGAGGGTATGATACGCAGTATTTT.